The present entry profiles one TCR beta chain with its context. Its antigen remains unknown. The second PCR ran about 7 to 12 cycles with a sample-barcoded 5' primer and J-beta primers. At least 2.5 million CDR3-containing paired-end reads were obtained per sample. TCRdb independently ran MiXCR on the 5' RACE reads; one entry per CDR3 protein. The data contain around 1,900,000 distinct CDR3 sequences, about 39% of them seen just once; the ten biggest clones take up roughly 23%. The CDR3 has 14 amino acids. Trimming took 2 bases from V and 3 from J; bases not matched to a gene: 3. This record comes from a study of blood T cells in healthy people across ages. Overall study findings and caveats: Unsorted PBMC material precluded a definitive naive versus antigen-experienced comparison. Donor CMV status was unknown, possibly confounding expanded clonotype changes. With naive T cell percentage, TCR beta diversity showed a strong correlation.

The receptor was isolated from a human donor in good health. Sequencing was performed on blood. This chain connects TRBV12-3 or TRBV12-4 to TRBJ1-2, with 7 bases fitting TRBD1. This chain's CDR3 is CASSLNDRDYGYTF. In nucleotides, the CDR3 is TGTGCCAGCAGTTTAAATGACAGGGACTATGGCTACACCTTC.